This T cell receptor (beta chain) stems from a study of blood T cell repertoires in COVID-19. Study as a whole: Samples came from the United States, Italy and Spain, spanning acute and convalescent COVID-19.

Only one count was recorded for this clone. CDR3 length: 13 amino acids. Per germline, CDR1 SEHNR and CDR2 FQNEAQ (reference sequence). The V gene lost 5 bases and the J gene lost 7 bases, with 14 bases spanning the gap. Under the authors' procedure: The assay estimated nucleated cells by amplifying reference gene primers. Sequencing used immunoSEQ multiplex PCR; TCRdb keeps in-frame clones, though not all of them. Clone size and the V and J calls come from that table; the DNA yielded D and trimming. In the table there are over 300,000 clones, under 90% of which are singletons. Assignments of participants to cohorts depended upon their own reported clinical history. Cohort 3 recovery required two negative PCRs, clearance, or symptom resolution.

The TCR sequence derives from a woman between 18 and 29 years old who had recovered from COVID-19. The gene calls are TRBV7-9 and TRBJ1-2, with no clear D. The sequenced sample was PBMCs or T cells enriched from blood (not recorded which). CDR3 sequence: CASSRGPNGGYTF. The CDR3 nucleotides read TGTGCCAGCAGCCGAGGTCCGAACGGTGGCTACACCTTC.